One sample yielded the 5 T cell receptor beta chains listed below, sequenced in a study of cytomegalovirus exposure and HLA in healthy donors. Both 60 Vbeta primers and 13 Jbeta primers went into the PCR. Profiled with immunoSEQ multiplex PCR; TCRdb holds only in-frame clones, not every one. The table includes 130,000 to 150,000 clones, approximately 82% detected once. Sequenced sample: PBMCs. All receptors derive from a woman aged 60-75 years in good health and CMV-seropositive.

The chain couples TRBV11-3 to TRBJ2-7; 12 nucleotides line up with TRBD2. The CDR3 runs 14 residues. Germline lookup yields CDR1 SGHNT and CDR2 YENEEA. V dropped 5 bases and J dropped 6; count of bases not matched to a gene: 5. The CDR3 coding sequence is TGTGCCAGCAGCCCAGCTAGCGGGAGGGGCGAGCAGTACTTC. It encodes CASSPASGRGEQYF.

The gene calls are TRBV4-3 and TRBJ1-1, with 7 bases matching TRBD1. V gave up 0 bases and J gave up 2 bases; unmatched junction bases: 12. CDR1 is LGHNA, CDR2 YSLEER, per germline. This CDR3 spans 18 amino acids. Here the CDR3 reads CASSQERGTGARNTEAFF. The CDR3 nucleotides read TGCGCCAGCAGCCAAGAGAGGGGCACAGGGGCGAGAAACACTGAAGCTTTCTTT.

This clone was seen just once. The chain couples TRBV4-1 to TRBJ1-2; a possible D gene is TRBD1 (6 bases). Germline CDR1 reads MGHRA; CDR2 reads YSYEKL. V lost 4 bases, J lost 2 bases, and 11 bases lay in between. The CDR3 is 14 residues long. CDR3 region: CASSPRGANYGYTF. CDR3 coding DNA: TGCGCCAGCAGCCCCCGGGGGGCAAACTATGGCTACACCTTC.

The J gene is TRBJ2-1, the V gene TRBV7-8, with 7 positions matching TRBD1. Germline V gives CDR1 SGHVS, CDR2 FQNEAQ. The CDR3 length is 13 residues. V lost 5 bases, J lost 6 bases, and 4 bases stayed unmatched. This chain's CDR3 is CASSRGTANEQFF. The DNA of the CDR3 is TGTGCCAGCAGCCGAGGGACAGCCAATGAGCAGTTCTTC.

V gene TRBV5-1 combines with J gene TRBJ2-3, with 10 bases fitting TRBD2. The junction had 14 bases not matched to a gene; V was cut back by 4 bases and J by 6 bases. CDR1 is SGHRS, CDR2 YFSETQ, per germline. This CDR3 region has 17 residues. The CDR3 region is CASSLRRLAGVADTQYF. The CDR3 nucleotides are TGCGCCAGCAGCCTACGCCGTCTAGCGGGAGTAGCTGATACGCAGTATTTT.